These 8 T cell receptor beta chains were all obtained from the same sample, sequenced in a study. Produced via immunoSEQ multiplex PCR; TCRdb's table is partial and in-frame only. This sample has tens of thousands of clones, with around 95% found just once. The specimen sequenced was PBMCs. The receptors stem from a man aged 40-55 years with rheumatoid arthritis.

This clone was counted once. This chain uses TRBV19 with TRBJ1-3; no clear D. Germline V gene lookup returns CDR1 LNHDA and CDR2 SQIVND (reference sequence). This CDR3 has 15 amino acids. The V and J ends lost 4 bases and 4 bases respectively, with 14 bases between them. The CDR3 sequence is CASSKGERVGNTIYF. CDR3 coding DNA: TGTGCCAGTAGTAAGGGAGAGCGGGTCGGAAACACCATATATTTT.

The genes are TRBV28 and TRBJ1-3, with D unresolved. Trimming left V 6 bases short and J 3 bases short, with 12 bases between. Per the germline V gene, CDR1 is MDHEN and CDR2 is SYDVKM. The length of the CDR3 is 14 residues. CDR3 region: CASSLRILGNTIYF. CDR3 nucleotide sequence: TGTGCCAGCAGCCTCAGGATTCTTGGAAACACCATATATTTT.

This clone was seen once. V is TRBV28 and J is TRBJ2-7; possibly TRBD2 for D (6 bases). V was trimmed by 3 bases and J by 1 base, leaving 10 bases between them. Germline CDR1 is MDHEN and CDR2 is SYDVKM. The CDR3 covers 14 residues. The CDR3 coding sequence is TGTGCCAGCAGTTTTCGTGCGGGGTCCTACGAGCAGTACTTC. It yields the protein CASSFRAGSYEQYF.

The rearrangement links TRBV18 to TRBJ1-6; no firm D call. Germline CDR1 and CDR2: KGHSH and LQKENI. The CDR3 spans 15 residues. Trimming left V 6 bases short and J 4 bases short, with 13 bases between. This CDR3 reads CASSTPGGYNSPLHF. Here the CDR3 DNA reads TGTGCCAGCTCCACGCCCGGAGGATATAATTCACCCCTCCACTTT.

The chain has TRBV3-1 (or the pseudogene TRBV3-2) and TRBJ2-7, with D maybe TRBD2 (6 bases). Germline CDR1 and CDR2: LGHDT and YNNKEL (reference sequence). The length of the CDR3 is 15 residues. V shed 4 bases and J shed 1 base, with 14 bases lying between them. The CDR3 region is CASSRGTSTSYEQYF. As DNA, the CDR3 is TGTGCCAGCAGCCGAGGGACTTCTACTTCCTACGAGCAGTACTTC.

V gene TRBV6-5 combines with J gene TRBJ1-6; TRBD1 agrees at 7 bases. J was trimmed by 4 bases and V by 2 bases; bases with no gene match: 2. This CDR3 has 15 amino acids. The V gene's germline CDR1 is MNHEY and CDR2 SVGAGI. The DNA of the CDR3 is TGTGCCAGCAGTTACGCAGGGGGATATAATTCACCCCTCCACTTT. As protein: CASSYAGGYNSPLHF.

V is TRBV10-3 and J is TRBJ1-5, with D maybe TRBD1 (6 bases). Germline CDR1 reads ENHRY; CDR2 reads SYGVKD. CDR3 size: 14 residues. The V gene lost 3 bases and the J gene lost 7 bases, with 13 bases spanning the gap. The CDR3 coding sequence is TGTGCCATCAGTGACTCAGGGGCTGAGCAGCCCCAGCATTTT. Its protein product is CAISDSGAEQPQHF.

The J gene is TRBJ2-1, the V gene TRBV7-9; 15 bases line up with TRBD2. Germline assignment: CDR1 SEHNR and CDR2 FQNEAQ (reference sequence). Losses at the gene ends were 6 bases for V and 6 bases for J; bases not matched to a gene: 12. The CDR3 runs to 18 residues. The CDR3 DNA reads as TGTGCCAGCAGTAACTCCGGGACTAGCGGGAGGATTATCAATGAGCAGTTCTTC. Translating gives CASSNSGTSGRIINEQFF.